Each of the 9 T cell receptor beta chains below was sequenced from the same sample in a study of CD8 T cells in ankylosing spondylitis. Study-level findings and limits: What seemed typical of ankylosing spondylitis blood was a TCR beta motif built from 7 or 8 highly homologous variants.

TCRdb re-called the 5' RACE reads through MiXCR, storing one row per CDR3 protein. The sample has about 220,000 distinct CDR3 sequences, about 17% seen once. These receptors are not linked to any known antigen. Sequencing was performed on blood, either unsorted or a sorted T cell fraction (not recorded which). The receptors were gathered from a male donor with ankylosing spondylitis.

This clonotype was counted many times. The chain uses TRBV6-5 and TRBJ1-2; no clear D. Germline lookup yields CDR1 MNHEY and CDR2 SVGAGI. V was cut by 0 bases and J by 3 bases, with 8 bases left in between. The CDR3 totals 14 residues. DNA of the CDR3: TGTGCCAGCAGTTACTCGAGCCCTTACTATGGCTACACCTTC. Its protein is CASSYSSPYYGYTF.

The chain links TRBV2 to TRBJ2-3; 8 nucleotides match TRBD2. Germline assignment: CDR1 SNHLY and CDR2 FYNNEI. The CDR3 extends over 15 amino acids. Trimming at V came to 3 bases and at J to 4 bases, leaving 6 bases not matched to a gene. CDR3 loop: CASSDPSGSSDTQYF. The DNA of the CDR3 is TGTGCCAGCAGTGATCCCAGCGGGAGCTCAGATACGCAGTATTTT.

This clonotype was detected only a few times. CDR3 loop: CASSPGGLQYEQYF. DNA of the CDR3: TGTGCCAGCAGCCCCGGTGGCCTCCAATACGAGCAGTACTTC. The J gene is TRBJ2-7, the V gene TRBV3-1; D ambiguous. This CDR3 has 14 amino acids. Trimming took off 4 bases at V and 4 bases at J, with 14 bases between the two ends. Germline CDR1 is LGHDT and CDR2 is YNNKEL (reference sequence).

This sequence joins TRBV6-1 and TRBJ1-5; perhaps TRBD1 as D (5 bases). V was pared by 6 bases and J by 3 bases, with 21 bases between. The CDR3 covers 17 residues. The germline CDR1 and CDR2 sequences are MNHNS and SASEGT. CDR3 nucleotides: TGTGCCAGCAGCCCCCTCCCCGGGGGTCTCACCAATCAGCCCCAGCATTTT. Translating it yields CASSPLPGGLTNQPQHF.

Comment on this clonotype: A junction boundary mismatches the germline segment, possibly from a read error. CDR3 region: CASGSSSDNEQFF. CDR3 coding DNA: TGTGCTAGTGGTTCCAGCTCCGACAATGAGCAGTTCTTC. The chain is built from TRBV12-5 and TRBJ2-1; D not resolved. Germline CDR1 reads LGHNT; CDR2 reads FRNRAP. The CDR3 is made up of 13 amino acids. Combining the CDR3 with reference TRBV12-5 and TRBJ2-1 gives the whole variable domain DARVTQTPRHKVTEMGQEVTMRCQPILGHNTVFWYRQTMMQGLELLAYFRNRAPLDDSGMPKDRFSAEMPDATLATLKIQPSEPRDSAVYFCASGSSSDNEQFFGPGTRLTVL.

The J gene is TRBJ2-1, the V gene TRBV7-9, with a weak D call TRBD2 (6 bases). The CDR3 length is 12 residues. V shed 5 bases and J shed 8 bases, with 10 bases lying between them. Germline CDR1 reads SEHNR; CDR2 reads FQNEAQ (reference sequence). CDR3 coding DNA: TGTGCCAGCAGCGCCAGACTAGATGAGCAGTTCTTC. It specifies CASSARLDEQFF. Full variable domain (remainder filled in from reference TRBV7-9 and TRBJ2-1): DTGVSQNPRHKITKRGQNVTFRCDPISEHNRLYWYRQTLGQGPEFLTYFQNEAQLEKSRLLSDRFSAERPKGSFSTLEIQRTEQGDSAMYLCASSARLDEQFFGPGTRLTVL.

The chain carries TRBV7-6 and TRBJ2-2; D possibly corresponds to TRBD2 (6 bases). The germline gives CDR1 SGHVS, CDR2 FNYEAQ. V lost 1 base to trimming and J lost 4 bases, with 10 bases between them. The CDR3 runs to 15 residues. The DNA for the CDR3 is TGTGCCAGCAGCTTAGGGGACTCAGTCACCGGGGAGCTGTTTTTT. It codes for CASSLGDSVTGELFF.

This clonotype was counted many times. J is TRBJ2-1 and V is TRBV12-3 or TRBV12-4; D is unresolved. The V end lost 3 bases, the J end lost 6 bases, and 6 bases lay between the germline ends. The CDR3 extends over 12 amino acids. The CDR3 DNA follows: TGTGCCAGCAGTTTCTTTGGCAATGAGCAGTTCTTC. It yields the protein CASSFFGNEQFF.

Ten or more counts support this clonotype. The J gene is TRBJ2-1, the V gene TRBV12-3 or TRBV12-4, with 10 bases lining up with TRBD2. The CDR3 is 15 amino acids. Trimming cost V 1 base and J 10 bases; bases outside gene matches: 7. The CDR3 is CASSLERGGPGEQFF. The CDR3 DNA sequence: TGTGCCAGCAGTTTAGAGCGGGGGGGCCCTGGGGAGCAGTTCTTC.